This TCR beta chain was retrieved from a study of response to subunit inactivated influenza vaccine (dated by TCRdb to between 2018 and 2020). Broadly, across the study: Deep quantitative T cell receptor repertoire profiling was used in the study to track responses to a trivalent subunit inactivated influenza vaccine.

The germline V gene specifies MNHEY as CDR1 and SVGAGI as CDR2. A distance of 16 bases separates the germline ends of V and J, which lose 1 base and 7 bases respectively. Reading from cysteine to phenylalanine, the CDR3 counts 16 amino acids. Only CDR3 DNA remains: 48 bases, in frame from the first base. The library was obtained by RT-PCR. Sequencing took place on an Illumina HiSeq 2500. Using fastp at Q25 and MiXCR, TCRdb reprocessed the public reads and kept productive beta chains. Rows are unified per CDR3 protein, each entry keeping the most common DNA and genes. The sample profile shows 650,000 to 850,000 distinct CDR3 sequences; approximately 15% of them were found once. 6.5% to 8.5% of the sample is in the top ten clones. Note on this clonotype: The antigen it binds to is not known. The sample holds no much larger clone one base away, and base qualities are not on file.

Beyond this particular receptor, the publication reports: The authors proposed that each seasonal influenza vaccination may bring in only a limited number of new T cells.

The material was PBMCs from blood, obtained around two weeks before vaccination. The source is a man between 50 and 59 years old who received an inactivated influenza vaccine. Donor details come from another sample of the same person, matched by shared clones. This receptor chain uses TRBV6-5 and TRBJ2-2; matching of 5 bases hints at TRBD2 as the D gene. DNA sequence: TGTGCCAGCAGTTACTTCGGCGGAAGACGGGACGGGGAGCTGTTTTTT. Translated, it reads CASSYFGGRRDGELFF.